These T cell receptor beta chains were read from a single sample in a study of blood T cell repertoires in COVID-19. TCRdb's copy holds only in-frame clones and misses some; the assay was immunoSEQ multiplex PCR. Of around 34,000 clones in the sample, roughly 86% are singletons; the top ten hold roughly 40%. Sequenced input: peripheral blood. All receptors derive from a man older than 75 with active or convalescent COVID-19. CDR3s include the opening cysteine and the closing phenylalanine or tryptophan. A D gene is named only where the DNA matches it firmly. Part of the rows lack a size; the others show once, few, many or a class for expanded clones.

v_call: TRBV2
clone_size: .
j_call: TRBJ2-1
d_call: .
cdr3_nt: TGTGCCAGGAGGAATGAGCAGTTCTTC
cdr3_aa: CARRNEQFF

v_call: TRBV2
clone_size: .
j_call: TRBJ2-2
d_call: .
cdr3_nt: TGTGCCAGCAATCCAGGTTCGGACGGGGAGCTGTTTTTT
cdr3_aa: CASNPGSDGELFF

v_call: TRBV28
clone_size: .
j_call: TRBJ2-3
d_call: .
cdr3_nt: TGTGCCAGCAGTTTCGGCGGTACTAGCACAGATACGCAGTATTTT
cdr3_aa: CASSFGGTSTDTQYF

v_call: TRBV7-2
clone_size: .
j_call: TRBJ1-2
d_call: .
cdr3_nt: TGTGCCAGCAGCTTAGAGGGGGTGAGAAACTATGGCTACACCTTC
cdr3_aa: CASSLEGVRNYGYTF

v_call: TRBV5-4
clone_size: .
j_call: TRBJ2-3
d_call: TRBD1
cdr3_nt: TGTGCCAGCAGCACCTGGGGACAGGGGTACGCAGATACGCAGTATTTT
cdr3_aa: CASSTWGQGYADTQYF

v_call: TRBV6-1
clone_size: few
j_call: TRBJ2-2
d_call: TRBD2
cdr3_nt: TGTGCCAGCAGTGAAACTAGCGGGATGGGCGGGGAGCTGTTTTTT
cdr3_aa: CASSETSGMGGELFF

v_call: TRBV5-1
clone_size: .
j_call: TRBJ2-1
d_call: .
cdr3_nt: TGCGCCAGCAGCTTTAAACTTGAGCAGTTCTTC
cdr3_aa: CASSFKLEQFF

v_call: TRBV18
clone_size: .
j_call: TRBJ1-4
d_call: .
cdr3_nt: TGTGCCAGCTCACCGAGGAGTGCAACTAATGAAAAACTGTTTTTT
cdr3_aa: CASSPRSATNEKLFF

v_call: TRBV6-2/TRBV6-3
clone_size: .
j_call: TRBJ1-6
d_call: .
cdr3_nt: TGTGCCAGCAGTCCCGAGACCTTCGGGGCCTATAATTCACCCCTCCACTTT
cdr3_aa: CASSPETFGAYNSPLHF

v_call: TRBV19
clone_size: once
j_call: TRBJ2-5
d_call: TRBD1
cdr3_nt: TGTGCCAGTAGTCTTAGGGGGCAGGAGGTGGGGCCCCAGTACTTC
cdr3_aa: CASSLRGQEVGPQYF

v_call: TRBV5-4
clone_size: .
j_call: TRBJ2-7
d_call: .
cdr3_nt: TGTGCCAGCAGCTTACCCGGACAGACACAGCAGGGGGAGCAGTACTTC
cdr3_aa: CASSLPGQTQQGEQYF

v_call: TRBV2
clone_size: .
j_call: TRBJ1-5
d_call: .
cdr3_nt: TGTGCCAGCAGTGCCCACCGGGGCGGGGGCGCTCAGCCCCAGCATTTT
cdr3_aa: CASSAHRGGGAQPQHF

v_call: TRBV11-3
clone_size: .
j_call: TRBJ2-3
d_call: .
cdr3_nt: TGTGCCAGCAGCTCCCTTAGCGAAAGTACGCAGTATTTT
cdr3_aa: CASSSLSESTQYF

v_call: TRBV7-2
clone_size: .
j_call: TRBJ2-7
d_call: .
cdr3_nt: TGTGCCAGCAGCCTACGACTCCCGGAAAGAATCTACGAGCAGTACTTC
cdr3_aa: CASSLRLPERIYEQYF

v_call: TRBV11-2
clone_size: .
j_call: TRBJ2-7
d_call: TRBD1
cdr3_nt: TGTGCCAGCAGCAGACAGGGGGTGCACTACGAGCAGTACTTC
cdr3_aa: CASSRQGVHYEQYF

v_call: TRBV27
clone_size: .
j_call: TRBJ1-6
d_call: TRBD1
cdr3_nt: TGTGCCAGCAGTCCGTGGACAGGGTCGGGTTCACCCCTCCACTTT
cdr3_aa: CASSPWTGSGSPLHF

v_call: TRBV5-1
clone_size: .
j_call: TRBJ2-3
d_call: .
cdr3_nt: TGCGCCAGTAAGACAGCAAGCACAGATACGCAGTATTTT
cdr3_aa: CASKTASTDTQYF

v_call: TRBV27
clone_size: once
j_call: TRBJ2-1
d_call: TRBD1
cdr3_nt: TGTGCCAGCAGTTCAAACAGGGGTGAGGGTGAGCAGTTCTTC
cdr3_aa: CASSSNRGEGEQFF

v_call: TRBV13
clone_size: .
j_call: TRBJ1-1
d_call: TRBD1
cdr3_nt: TGTGCCAGCAGCTTAGACCCCTCCGGGACAGAGAACACTGAAGCTTTCTTT
cdr3_aa: CASSLDPSGTENTEAFF

v_call: TRBV11-3
clone_size: once
j_call: TRBJ1-1
d_call: .
cdr3_nt: TGTGCCAGCAGCTTAGGGGGTGGGGGACAAAACACTGAAGCTTTCTTT
cdr3_aa: CASSLGGGGQNTEAFF

v_call: TRBV7-9
clone_size: .
j_call: TRBJ2-2
d_call: TRBD2
cdr3_nt: TGTGCCAGCAGCTTAGAGCGGGGTCCCGGGGAGCTGTTTTTT
cdr3_aa: CASSLERGPGELFF

v_call: TRBV6-4
clone_size: .
j_call: TRBJ2-1
d_call: TRBD1
cdr3_nt: TGTGCCAGCAGTGAAACCCCCAGCCTTGGGACAGGGGGAAACAATGAGCAGTTCTTC
cdr3_aa: CASSETPSLGTGGNNEQFF

v_call: TRBV27
clone_size: .
j_call: TRBJ2-3
d_call: .
cdr3_nt: TGTGCCAGAGGACCGAGACAGGATATGGGTTTT
cdr3_aa: CARGPRQDMGF

v_call: TRBV6-5
clone_size: .
j_call: TRBJ2-5
d_call: TRBD1
cdr3_nt: TGTGCCAGCAGTTGGGGACAGGCTCAAGAGACCCAGTACTTC
cdr3_aa: CASSWGQAQETQYF

v_call: TRBV3-1/TRBV3-2
clone_size: once
j_call: TRBJ1-2
d_call: .
cdr3_nt: TGTGCCAGCAGCCAAGAGGTGACAGAAGGCTACACCTTC
cdr3_aa: CASSQEVTEGYTF

v_call: TRBV19
clone_size: .
j_call: TRBJ1-5
d_call: .
cdr3_nt: TGTGCCAGTAGTTCTGGTACTATAAGTGAGCCCCAGCATTTT
cdr3_aa: CASSSGTISEPQHF

v_call: TRBV27
clone_size: .
j_call: TRBJ1-6
d_call: .
cdr3_nt: TGTGCCAGCAGTTTATTCCGTGACACGGCTAATTCACCCCTCCACTTT
cdr3_aa: CASSLFRDTANSPLHF

v_call: TRBV3-1/TRBV3-2
clone_size: .
j_call: TRBJ2-1
d_call: .
cdr3_nt: TGTGCCAGCAGCCTTAGTTCGGAGCAAGACAATGAGCAGTTCTTC
cdr3_aa: CASSLSSEQDNEQFF

v_call: TRBV7-3
clone_size: .
j_call: TRBJ2-3
d_call: .
cdr3_nt: TGTGCCAGCAGCTCGGGACTTGGTTACACAGATACGCAGTATTTT
cdr3_aa: CASSSGLGYTDTQYF

v_call: TRBV7-9
clone_size: .
j_call: TRBJ2-1
d_call: TRBD2
cdr3_nt: TGTGCCAGCAACCAAGCTAGCGGAGCCTACAATGAGCAGTTCTTC
cdr3_aa: CASNQASGAYNEQFF

v_call: TRBV6-6
clone_size: .
j_call: TRBJ2-3
d_call: .
cdr3_nt: TGTGCCAGCAGTCTCCCCCGGGATACGCAGTATTTT
cdr3_aa: CASSLPRDTQYF

v_call: TRBV27
clone_size: .
j_call: TRBJ2-7
d_call: TRBD2
cdr3_nt: TGTGCCAGCAGTTGGCGGGGGGACACCGCGTTCTACGAGCAGTACTTC
cdr3_aa: CASSWRGDTAFYEQYF

v_call: TRBV20-1
clone_size: .
j_call: TRBJ1-5
d_call: .
cdr3_nt: TGCAGTGCTAGTATTGCGGGGGGTTTACAGCCCCAGCATTTT
cdr3_aa: CSASIAGGLQPQHF

v_call: TRBV19
clone_size: .
j_call: TRBJ1-6
d_call: .
cdr3_nt: TGTGCCAGTAGTATTGCCGTCGGTTCACCCCTCCACTTT
cdr3_aa: CASSIAVGSPLHF

v_call: TRBV7-2
clone_size: .
j_call: TRBJ1-1
d_call: TRBD1
cdr3_nt: TGTGCCAGCGGTCGGGAGACAGGGGTCACTGAAGCTTTCTTT
cdr3_aa: CASGRETGVTEAFF

v_call: TRBV5-1
clone_size: once
j_call: TRBJ2-4
d_call: .
cdr3_nt: TGCGCCAGCAGCCCCGGGCAGGCCGCGGGAAACATTCAGTACTTC
cdr3_aa: CASSPGQAAGNIQYF

v_call: TRBV4-3
clone_size: .
j_call: TRBJ1-3
d_call: .
cdr3_nt: TGCGCCAGCAGCCAAGATAGGTACGGCGGCCCGGGAAACACCATATATTTT
cdr3_aa: CASSQDRYGGPGNTIYF

v_call: TRBV4-2
clone_size: .
j_call: TRBJ2-7
d_call: .
cdr3_nt: TGTGCCAGCAGCCAAGATCCCAAGCGGTCTCCCTACGAGCAGTACTTC
cdr3_aa: CASSQDPKRSPYEQYF

v_call: TRBV9
clone_size: once
j_call: TRBJ2-1
d_call: TRBD2
cdr3_nt: TGTGCCAGCAGCCCCCCTAGCGGGACCTACAATGAGCAGTTCTTC
cdr3_aa: CASSPPSGTYNEQFF

v_call: TRBV7-9
clone_size: .
j_call: TRBJ1-5
d_call: TRBD1
cdr3_nt: TGTGCCAGCAGCTTCGGGACAGGGGTACAGCCCCAGCATTTT
cdr3_aa: CASSFGTGVQPQHF

v_call: TRBV7-2
clone_size: .
j_call: TRBJ1-2
d_call: TRBD1
cdr3_nt: TGTGCCAGCAGCTTAGACGGGACAGGGGGATTCTATGGCTACACCTTC
cdr3_aa: CASSLDGTGGFYGYTF

v_call: TRBV6-5
clone_size: .
j_call: TRBJ2-2
d_call: TRBD2
cdr3_nt: TGTGCCAGCAGCAAAGAGCGGGAGGGGTCCGGGGAGCTGTTTTTT
cdr3_aa: CASSKEREGSGELFF

v_call: TRBV7-8
clone_size: .
j_call: TRBJ1-5
d_call: TRBD1
cdr3_nt: TGTGCCAGCAGCCCCCATAGAGTCCTAGCAGACAGGGGTGGACAGCCCCAGCATTTT
cdr3_aa: CASSPHRVLADRGGQPQHF

v_call: TRBV2
clone_size: few
j_call: TRBJ2-4
d_call: .
cdr3_nt: TGTGCCAGCAACCAAGGGTTGGGTGACAGAGCCAAAAACATTCAGTACTTC
cdr3_aa: CASNQGLGDRAKNIQYF

v_call: TRBV28
clone_size: .
j_call: TRBJ1-4
d_call: .
cdr3_nt: TGTGCCAGCAGTCAGACAGCCCAGAATGAAAAACTGTTTTTT
cdr3_aa: CASSQTAQNEKLFF

v_call: TRBV5-4
clone_size: .
j_call: TRBJ2-3
d_call: TRBD1
cdr3_nt: TGTGCCAGCAGCCCCCGGACAGGGGCCGATACGCAGTATTTT
cdr3_aa: CASSPRTGADTQYF

v_call: TRBV19
clone_size: once
j_call: TRBJ1-5
d_call: .
cdr3_nt: TGTGCCAGTAGCCGTCGGGGAAACTCTTATCAGCCCCAGCATTTT
cdr3_aa: CASSRRGNSYQPQHF

v_call: TRBV6-1
clone_size: .
j_call: TRBJ2-1
d_call: TRBD2
cdr3_nt: TGTGCCAGCAGTGATTGGGGCGGGAGTTCCTACAATGAGCAGTTCTTC
cdr3_aa: CASSDWGGSSYNEQFF

v_call: TRBV4-1
clone_size: .
j_call: TRBJ1-5
d_call: .
cdr3_nt: TGCGCCAGCAGCCAAGCCGGACACTTTAGCAATCAGCCCCAGCATTTT
cdr3_aa: CASSQAGHFSNQPQHF

v_call: TRBV5-5
clone_size: .
j_call: TRBJ1-1
d_call: .
cdr3_nt: TGTGCCAGCAGCTCTAGGACAGTGATGAACACTGAAGCTTTCTTT
cdr3_aa: CASSSRTVMNTEAFF

v_call: TRBV10-2
clone_size: .
j_call: TRBJ2-1
d_call: .
cdr3_nt: TGCGCCAGCAGTCCTCTACAGGGGGGGTATGAGCAGTTCTTC
cdr3_aa: CASSPLQGGYEQFF